The 26 T cell receptor beta chains reported below all come from one sample, sequenced in a study of blood T cell repertoires in COVID-19. The method was immunoSEQ multiplex PCR; TCRdb's version includes in-frame clones alone and lacks a portion of them. The sample carries just over 150,000 clones, 80% to 90% recorded once. The sample consisted of peripheral blood. These receptors all come from a woman aged 70-85 years with acute or convalescent COVID-19.

This chain joins TRBV29-1 and TRBJ1-2, with D possibly TRBD1 on 6 matching bases. V was shortened by 7 bases and J by 5 bases, with 11 bases between the two germline ends. The CDR3 totals 11 residues. The germline V gene encodes CDR1 SQVTM and CDR2 ANQGSEA. In DNA form, the CDR3 reads TGCAGCGCTCCTGGACAGTATGGCTACACCTTC. Its translation: CSAPGQYGYTF.

The V call is TRBV10-1, the J call TRBJ1-5; D not resolved. Trimming shortened V by 6 bases and J by 4 bases, and 4 bases separated the two germline ends. There are 11 residues in the CDR3. The germline CDR1 and CDR2 sequences are WNHNN and SYGVQD (reference sequence). The CDR3: CASRLNQPQHF. The CDR3 coding sequence is TGCGCCAGCAGACTTAATCAGCCCCAGCATTTT.

The chain joins TRBV3-1 (or the pseudogene TRBV3-2) to TRBJ1-1, with D perhaps TRBD1 (5 bases). The CDR3 totals 17 residues. Trimming removed 3 bases at V and 4 bases at J, with 21 bases between. Germline V lookup: CDR1 LGHDT, CDR2 YNNKEL (reference sequence). The CDR3 DNA reads as TGTGCCAGCAGCCATCGATCCCCGGGCAGGGAAGGCACTGAAGCTTTCTTT. Translated: CASSHRSPGREGTEAFF.

V usage is TRBV10-3 and J usage is TRBJ1-5; TRBD1 might be the D (6 bases). Trimming took off 2 bases at V and 1 base at J, with 9 bases between the two ends. CDR1 ENHRY and CDR2 SYGVKD come from the germline V gene. The CDR3 is 15 residues long. CDR3 DNA: TGTGCCATCAGTGAGCACCAGGGGAGCAATCAGCCCCAGCATTTT. Amino acids: CAISEHQGSNQPQHF.

The chain has TRBV27 and TRBJ1-2, with 7 bases lining up with TRBD1. CDR1 MNHEY and CDR2 SMNVEV come from the germline V gene (reference sequence). The CDR3 extends over 15 amino acids. The V gene end was trimmed by 4 bases and the J gene end by 4 bases; junction bases not matched to a gene: 9. CDR3 bases: TGTGCCAGCAGTTACGACAGGGCGTTGATCTATGGCTACACCTTC. It encodes CASSYDRALIYGYTF.

The chain joins TRBV4-1 to TRBJ2-1, with D possibly being TRBD1 (5 bases). V was trimmed by 4 bases and J by 10 bases, leaving 11 bases between them. Germline V gene lookup returns CDR1 MGHRA and CDR2 YSYEKL. The CDR3 runs to 12 residues. This CDR3 is CASSLDRTEQFF. The CDR3 region has the DNA TGCGCCAGCAGCCTTGATCGGACAGAGCAGTTCTTC.

CDR3 nucleotide sequence: TGTGCCAGTAGTATAGTCGGGCGGCAGGGAGATACGCAGTATTTT. Translation: CASSIVGRQGDTQYF. The V and J genes are TRBV19 and TRBJ2-3; weak D call: TRBD1 (5 bases). Germline V gives CDR1 LNHDA, CDR2 SQIVND (reference sequence). The CDR3 has 15 amino acids. Trimming stripped 1 base from V and 5 bases from J, with 13 bases between.

The rearrangement links TRBV6-5 to TRBJ1-6, with 9 bases identical to TRBD1. The CDR3 contains 13 residues. Looked up from germline, CDR1 is MNHEY and CDR2 is SVGAGI. V gave up 7 bases and J gave up 9 bases; unmatched junction bases: 4. CDR3 bases: TGTGCCAGCAAGGGACAGGGTGGTTCACCCCTCCACTTT. Amino acid sequence: CASKGQGGSPLHF.

In this sample, this clone turned up a few times. The rearrangement uses TRBV27 and TRBJ1-6, with D tentatively TRBD1 (5 bases). The ends were cut back, 2 bases at V and 4 bases at J, with 6 bases in the middle. CDR3 length equals 14 residues. Per germline, CDR1 MNHEY and CDR2 SMNVEV (reference sequence). The CDR3: CASSLGGYNSPLHF. CDR3 nucleotides: TGTGCCAGCAGTTTAGGGGGGTATAATTCACCCCTCCACTTT.

The chain is built from TRBV30 and TRBJ1-4; perhaps TRBD1 as D (6 bases). This CDR3 has 12 residues. V lost 4 bases and J lost 8, with 11 bases in between. Looked up from germline, CDR1 is GTSNPN and CDR2 is SVGIG (reference sequence). CDR3 region: CAWTGGGEKLFF. The CDR3 nucleotides are TGTGCCTGGACCGGGGGGGGCGAAAAACTGTTTTTT.

V and J are TRBV11-2 and TRBJ1-1; 10 bases fit TRBD1. Trimming removed 6 bases from V and 3 bases from J; junction bases left unmatched: 1. Germline lookup yields CDR1 SGHAT and CDR2 FQNNGV. The CDR3 sequence is 13 residues long. CDR3 residues: CASRTGGYTEAFF. The CDR3 DNA is TGTGCCAGCAGGACAGGGGGCTACACTGAAGCTTTCTTT.

The chain joins TRBV20-1 to TRBJ2-7, with 8 bases matching TRBD1. The CDR3 contains 11 residues. The germline gives CDR1 DFQATT, CDR2 SNEGSKA (reference sequence). V shed 5 bases and J 3 bases; nucleotides not matched to a gene: 0. DNA of the CDR3: TGCAGTGCTGACAGGGGCTACGAGCAGTACTTC. Amino acids: CSADRGYEQYF.

This chain joins TRBV21-1 and TRBJ1-3; the listed D gene, TRBD1, was not tested against the DNA. TRBV21-1 has pseudogene status. The CDR3 loop spans 15 amino acids. DNA of the CDR3: TGTGCCAGCAGCAAGTCCCAACAGGCCGAAAACACCATATATTTT. Amino acids: CASSKSQQAENTIYF.

The chain employs TRBV14 and TRBJ2-2; 11 bases align to TRBD2. CDR1 and CDR2 (germline): SGHDN, FVKESK. CDR3 size: 19 residues. V was pared by 4 bases and J by 3 bases, with 13 bases of the junction left unmatched. The CDR3 coding sequence is TGTGCCAGCAGCCGAATAGTAGGAACTAGCGGGGGTTACACCGGGGAGCTGTTTTTT. Its translation: CASSRIVGTSGGYTGELFF.

The J gene is TRBJ1-5, the V gene TRBV7-8; TRBD1 might be the D (6 bases). The CDR3 length is 18 residues. The V gene's germline CDR1 is SGHVS and CDR2 FQNEAQ. Trimming removed 0 bases from V and 2 bases from J, with 17 bases in between. The CDR3 reads CASSLALVGALGNQPQHF. In DNA form, the CDR3 reads TGTGCCAGCAGCTTAGCGCTTGTGGGGGCGCTGGGCAATCAGCCCCAGCATTTT.

The chain joins TRBV18 to TRBJ1-1, with D unclear. Trimming pared 0 bases from V and 0 bases from J, leaving 8 bases between. The CDR3 runs 15 residues. CDR1 and CDR2 (germline): KGHSH, LQKENI. CDR3 sequence reads: CASSPPSGMNTEAFF. CDR3 DNA: TGTGCCAGCTCACCACCGTCCGGGATGAACACTGAAGCTTTCTTT.

In this sample, this clone turned up once. The V gene is TRBV5-1, the J gene TRBJ1-4; TRBD1 is a possible D gene (6 bases). CDR1 is SGHRS, CDR2 YFSETQ, per germline. The CDR3 length is 15 residues. V was shortened by 4 bases and J by 7 bases, with 17 bases between the two germline ends. Here the CDR3 reads CASSTNTGLSEKLFF. CDR3 sequence (DNA): TGCGCCAGCAGCACCAATACAGGGTTATCTGAAAAACTGTTTTTT.

The chain couples TRBV7-2 to TRBJ2-1, with 8 positions matching TRBD2. From germline, CDR1 is SGHTA and CDR2 FQGNSA. The CDR3 runs to 13 residues. V shed 6 bases and J 8 bases; nucleotides not matched to a gene: 6. The CDR3 protein is CASRPSGGDEQFF. In DNA form, the CDR3 reads TGTGCCAGCAGACCATCGGGGGGGGATGAGCAGTTCTTC. Complete variable domain (other parts from reference TRBV7-2 and TRBJ2-1): GAGVSQSPSNKVTEKGKDVELRCDPISGHTALYWYRQSLGQGLEFLIYFQGNSAPDKSGLPSDRFSAERTGGSVSTLTIQRTQQEDSAVYLCASRPSGGDEQFFGPGTRLTVL.

Concerning this clone: At one boundary the junction diverges from the germline segment, which might be a read error. This rearrangement joins TRBV19 to TRBJ2-4; TRBD2 might be the D (6 bases). Germline V gene lookup returns CDR1 LNHDA and CDR2 SQIVND (reference sequence). CDR3 length: 16 amino acids. CDR3 in amino acids: CANSISGTGGKNIQYF. CDR3 in DNA: TGTGCCAATAGTATCAGCGGCACCGGGGGCAAAAACATTCAGTACTTC.

This sequence joins TRBV29-1 and TRBJ1-2; 12 bases are shared with TRBD1. V gave up 8 bases and J gave up 8 bases; unmatched junction bases: 9. The CDR3 is made up of 13 amino acids. CDR1 and CDR2 from the germline V gene are SQVTM and ANQGSEA. Here the CDR3 reads CSTGDRGRLGYTF. For the CDR3, the DNA is TGCAGCACTGGGGACAGGGGGCGGTTAGGCTACACCTTC.

V gene TRBV7-9 combines with J gene TRBJ2-1, with 11 bases lining up with TRBD2. Looked up from germline, CDR1 is SEHNR and CDR2 is FQNEAQ (reference sequence). V gave up 0 bases and J gave up 5 bases; unmatched junction bases: 3. The CDR3 totals 16 residues. For the CDR3, the DNA is TGTGCCAGCAGCTTAGCTAGCGGGGGGGCCCACAATGAGCAGTTCTTC. Encoded protein: CASSLASGGAHNEQFF.

The rearrangement links TRBV5-1 to TRBJ2-7; TRBD1 matches 10 bases. This CDR3 comprises 14 residues. Germline V CDR1 and CDR2: SGHRS, YFSETQ. V dropped 4 bases and J dropped 2; count of bases not matched to a gene: 3. CDR3 amino acids: CASSAGTGAYEQYF. CDR3 sequence (DNA): TGCGCCAGCAGCGCCGGGACAGGGGCCTACGAGCAGTACTTC.

Concerning this clone itself: At one of its ends the junction is not consistent with the germline gene, which may arise from a read error. The V gene is TRBV7-2, the J gene TRBJ1-2; D perhaps matches TRBD1 (5 bases). Germline CDR1 SGHTA, CDR2 FQGNSA. The CDR3 is 13 amino acids. CDR3 nucleotide sequence: TGTGCCAGCAGCCCCAGTGGCAGGGATGGCCACACCTTC. Its translation: CASSPSGRDGHTF.

This clone was detected a few times. The V and J genes are TRBV19 and TRBJ2-2, with D possibly matching TRBD1 (6 bases). Trimming cost V 4 bases and J 4 bases, with 16 bases left between them. This CDR3 comprises 16 residues. Germline CDR1 reads LNHDA; CDR2 reads SQIVND (reference sequence). The CDR3 sequence is CASSRGDKRITGELFF. CDR3 sequence (DNA): TGTGCCAGTAGTAGAGGGGACAAGAGGATCACCGGGGAGCTGTTTTTT.

This sequence joins TRBV24-1 and TRBJ2-5, with TRBD1 as a possible D gene (6 bases). Trimming took off 6 bases at V and 4 bases at J, with 11 bases between the two ends. Germline CDR1 reads KGHDR; CDR2 reads SFDVKD. The CDR3 runs to 13 residues. The CDR3: CATSTGNAETQYF. The CDR3, as DNA: TGTGCCACCAGTACAGGGAATGCAGAGACCCAGTACTTC.

This clone has more than one count but fewer than ten. The rearrangement links TRBV7-2 to TRBJ2-1; 10 bases match TRBD1. Trimming cost V 5 bases and J 7 bases; bases outside gene matches: 2. The CDR3 has 13 residues. Germline V gene sequence: CDR1 SGHTA, CDR2 FQGNSA. In nucleotides, the CDR3 is TGTGCCAGCAGCGTGGGACAGGGGAATGAGCAGTTCTTC. Its protein product is CASSVGQGNEQFF. Full variable domain (rest looked up from reference TRBV7-2 and TRBJ2-1): GAGVSQSPSNKVTEKGKDVELRCDPISGHTALYWYRQSLGQGLEFLIYFQGNSAPDKSGLPSDRFSAERTGGSVSTLTIQRTQQEDSAVYLCASSVGQGNEQFFGPGTRLTVL.